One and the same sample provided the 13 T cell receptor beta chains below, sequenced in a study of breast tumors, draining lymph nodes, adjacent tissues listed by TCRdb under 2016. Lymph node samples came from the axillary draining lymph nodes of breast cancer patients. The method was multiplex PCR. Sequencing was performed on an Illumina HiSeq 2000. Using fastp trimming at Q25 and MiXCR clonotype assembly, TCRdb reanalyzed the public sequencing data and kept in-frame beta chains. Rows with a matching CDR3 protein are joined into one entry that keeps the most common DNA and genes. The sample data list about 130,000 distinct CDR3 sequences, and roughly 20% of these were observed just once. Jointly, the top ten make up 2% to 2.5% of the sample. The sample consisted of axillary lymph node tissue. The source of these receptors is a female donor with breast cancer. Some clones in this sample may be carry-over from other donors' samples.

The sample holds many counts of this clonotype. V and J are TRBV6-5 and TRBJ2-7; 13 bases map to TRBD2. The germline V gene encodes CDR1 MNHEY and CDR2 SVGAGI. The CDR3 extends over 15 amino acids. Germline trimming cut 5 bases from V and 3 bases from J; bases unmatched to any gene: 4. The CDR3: CASSLGTSGIYEQYF. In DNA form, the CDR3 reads TGTGCCAGCAGTCTAGGGACTAGCGGGATCTACGAGCAGTACTTC.

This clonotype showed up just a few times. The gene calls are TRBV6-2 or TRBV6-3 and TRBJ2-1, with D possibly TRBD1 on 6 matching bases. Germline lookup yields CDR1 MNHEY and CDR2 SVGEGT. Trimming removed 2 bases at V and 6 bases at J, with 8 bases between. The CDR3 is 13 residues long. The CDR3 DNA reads TGTGCCAGCAGTTACACAGGGCGCAATGAGCAGTTCTTC. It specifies CASSYTGRNEQFF.

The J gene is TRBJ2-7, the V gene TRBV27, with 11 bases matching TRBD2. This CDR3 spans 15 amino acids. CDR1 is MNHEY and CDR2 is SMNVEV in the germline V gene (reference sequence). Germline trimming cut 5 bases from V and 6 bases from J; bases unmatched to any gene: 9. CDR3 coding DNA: TGTGCCAGCAGTACCTCTAGCGGGAGGTTGGGCGAGCAGTACTTC. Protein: CASSTSSGRLGEQYF.

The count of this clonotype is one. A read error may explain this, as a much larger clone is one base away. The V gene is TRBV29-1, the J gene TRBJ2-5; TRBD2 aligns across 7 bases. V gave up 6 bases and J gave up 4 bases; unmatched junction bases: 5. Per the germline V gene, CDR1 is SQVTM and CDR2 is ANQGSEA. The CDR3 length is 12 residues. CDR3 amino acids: CSVERERETQYF. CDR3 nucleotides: TGCAGCGTCGAGCGGGAACGAGAGACCCAGTACTTC.

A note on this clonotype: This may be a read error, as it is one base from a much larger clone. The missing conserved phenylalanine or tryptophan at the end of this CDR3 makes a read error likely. The CDR3 is CASSRAVTNTGELFL. CDR3 DNA: TGCGCCAGCAGCAGAGCGGTTACGAACACCGGGGAGCTGTTTCTT. This chain connects TRBV5-1 to TRBJ2-2; D perhaps matches TRBD2 (5 bases). This CDR3 region has 15 residues. V lost 4 bases and J 0 bases, leaving 10 bases between the germline ends. The germline gives CDR1 SGHRS, CDR2 YFSETQ.

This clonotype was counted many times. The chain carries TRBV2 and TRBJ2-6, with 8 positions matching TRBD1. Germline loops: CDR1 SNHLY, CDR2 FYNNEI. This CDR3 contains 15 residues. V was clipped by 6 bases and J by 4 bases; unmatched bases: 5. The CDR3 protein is CASSPTGAGANVLTF. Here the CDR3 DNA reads TGTGCCAGCAGCCCGACAGGGGCCGGGGCCAACGTCCTGACTTTC.

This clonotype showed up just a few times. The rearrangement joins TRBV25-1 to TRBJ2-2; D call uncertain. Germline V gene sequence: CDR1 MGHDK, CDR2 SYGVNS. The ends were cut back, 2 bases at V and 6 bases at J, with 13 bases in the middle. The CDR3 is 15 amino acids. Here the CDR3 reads CASSELNVRAGELFF. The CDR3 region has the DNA TGTGCCAGCAGTGAACTAAATGTGCGCGCCGGGGAGCTGTTTTTT. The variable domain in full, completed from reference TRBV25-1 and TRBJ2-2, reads EADIYQTPRYLVIGTGKKITLECSQTMGHDKMYWYQQDPGMELHLIHYSYGVNSTEKGDLSSESTVSRIRTEHFPLTLESARPSHTSQYLCASSELNVRAGELFFGEGSRLTVL.

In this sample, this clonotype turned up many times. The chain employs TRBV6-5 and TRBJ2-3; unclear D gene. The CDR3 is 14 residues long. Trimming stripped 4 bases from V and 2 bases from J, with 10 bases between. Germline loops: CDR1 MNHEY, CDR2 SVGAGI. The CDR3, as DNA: TGTGCCAGCAGTTCCCCCCGACTCACAGATACGCAGTATTTT. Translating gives CASSSPRLTDTQYF.

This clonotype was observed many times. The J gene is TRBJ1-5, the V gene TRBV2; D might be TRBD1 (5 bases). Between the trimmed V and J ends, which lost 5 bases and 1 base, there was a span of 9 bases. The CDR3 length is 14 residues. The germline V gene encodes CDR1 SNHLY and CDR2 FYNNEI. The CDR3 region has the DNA TGTGCCAGCAGTAGGGGATGGAGCAATCAGCCCCAGCATTTT. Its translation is CASSRGWSNQPQHF.

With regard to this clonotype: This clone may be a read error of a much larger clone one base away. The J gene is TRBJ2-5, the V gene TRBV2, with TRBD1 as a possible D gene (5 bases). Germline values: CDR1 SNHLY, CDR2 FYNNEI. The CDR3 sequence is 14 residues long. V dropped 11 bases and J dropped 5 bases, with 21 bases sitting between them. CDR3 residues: CASPTRAGSETQYF. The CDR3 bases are TGTGCCTCCCCAACCCGGGCAGGGTCCGAGACCCAGTACTTC.

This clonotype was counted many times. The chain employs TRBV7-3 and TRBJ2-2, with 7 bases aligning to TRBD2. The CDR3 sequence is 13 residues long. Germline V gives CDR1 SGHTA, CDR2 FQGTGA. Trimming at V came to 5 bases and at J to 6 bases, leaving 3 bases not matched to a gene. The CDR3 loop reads CASSRGGAGELFF. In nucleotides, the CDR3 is TGTGCCAGCAGCCGGGGAGGGGCCGGGGAGCTGTTTTTT.

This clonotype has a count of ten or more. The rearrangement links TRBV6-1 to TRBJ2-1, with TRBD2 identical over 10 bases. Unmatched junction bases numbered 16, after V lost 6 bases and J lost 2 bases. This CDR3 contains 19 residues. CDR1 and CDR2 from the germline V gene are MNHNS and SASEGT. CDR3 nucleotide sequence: TGTGCCAGCAGGGTAGAGGTAGGACTAGCGGAATTACCCTACAATGAGCAGTTCTTC. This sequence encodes CASRVEVGLAELPYNEQFF.

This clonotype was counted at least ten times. In nucleotides, the CDR3 is TGCGCCAGCAGCACGAGTGGGACCGGCGGGAATGAGCAGTTCTTC. Encoded protein: CASSTSGTGGNEQFF. The V and J genes are TRBV5-1 and TRBJ2-1; D could derive from TRBD1 or TRBD2 (5 bases each). This CDR3 spans 15 amino acids. V was clipped by 4 bases and J by 7 bases, with 18 bases between them. In germline, CDR1 is SGHRS, CDR2 YFSETQ.